This record concerns one TCR beta chain sequence. Antigen unknown. CDR1 LNHNV and CDR2 YYDKDF come from the germline V gene (reference sequence). V trimming: 4 bases; J trimming: 3 bases; junction bases outside the gene matches: 5. The CDR3 extends over 15 amino acids. This specimen belongs to a study of cytomegalovirus exposure and HLA in healthy donors. General study findings and limits: Specificity of a few CMV-associated chains for CMV antigens was verified in vitro. Cytomegalovirus-associated status was assigned to about 180 TCR beta chains. Accounts indicate the classifier identified cytomegalovirus status with strong specificity and sensitivity.

The method was immunoSEQ multiplex PCR; TCRdb's version includes in-frame clones alone and lacks a portion of them. The table lists about 140,000 clones, about 83% of them singletons, with almost 1.5% in the top ten. The rearrangement links TRBV15 to TRBJ2-7; 11 bases map to TRBD1. The receptor comes from a woman aged 25 to 39 in good health and CMV-seronegative. Source material: PBMCs. The CDR3 loop reads CATSTRTGGFYEQYF. CDR3 sequence (DNA): TGTGCCACCAGCACGCGGACAGGGGGCTTCTACGAGCAGTACTTC.